The next 20 T cell receptor beta chains were all read from a single sample in a study of shared clonotypes between healthy human individuals. Sequencing was performed with immunoSEQ multiplex PCR; in TCRdb, only in-frame clones are kept and a portion is missing. The sample contains 2 million to 2.5 million clones, roughly 94% of which appear only once. Sequencing was done on a sample of naive CD4+ T cells sorted from blood. The subset is: CD45RA+ positively selected. Source of these receptors: a man aged 18 to 35 in good health.

As regards this clone: Additional DNA sequences in this sample encode the identical CDR3. The chain joins TRBV9 to TRBJ2-2; D is undetermined. Between the trimmed V and J ends, which lost 2 bases and 0 bases, there was a span of 5 bases. Germline V lookup: CDR1 SGDLS, CDR2 YYNGEE. The CDR3 contains 14 residues. DNA for the CDR3: TGTGCCAGCAGCGTTTCCCCGAACACCGGGGAGCTGTTTTTT. Its translation: CASSVSPNTGELFF.

The chain has TRBV6-1 and TRBJ1-2; D gene unclear. Germline lookup yields CDR1 MNHNS and CDR2 SASEGT. This CDR3 region has 14 residues. The V and J ends lost 3 bases and 4 bases respectively, with 12 bases between them. CDR3 loop: CASSEGWLGYGYTF. CDR3 nucleotides: TGTGCCAGCAGTGAGGGGTGGCTTGGCTATGGCTACACCTTC.

This clone was recorded once. The CDR3 loop reads CASSVSGGATTDTQYF. In nucleotides, the CDR3 is TGTGCCAGCAGCGTCAGCGGGGGGGCTACAACAGATACGCAGTATTTT. The chain employs TRBV9 and TRBJ2-3; 10 bases match TRBD2. Germline V gives CDR1 SGDLS, CDR2 YYNGEE. This CDR3 has 16 amino acids. The trim removed 2 bases at V and 3 bases at J, leaving 6 bases unmatched.

The gene calls are TRBV28 and TRBJ2-7; 16 bases agree with TRBD2. Trimming cost V 6 bases and J 7 bases; bases outside gene matches: 9. Germline values: CDR1 MDHEN, CDR2 SYDVKM. The CDR3 is 16 amino acids. The CDR3 reads CASSPAGTSGGGEQYF. The DNA for the CDR3 is TGTGCCAGCAGCCCCGCCGGGACTAGCGGGGGGGGAGAGCAGTACTTC.

V is TRBV28 and J is TRBJ1-5, with TRBD1 as a possible D gene (5 bases). Germline V lookup: CDR1 MDHEN, CDR2 SYDVKM. Trimming removed 7 bases from V and 6 bases from J, with 10 bases in between. The CDR3 has 12 amino acids. CDR3 amino acids: CASTNGGQPQHF. The DNA for the CDR3 is TGTGCCAGCACAAATGGGGGTCAGCCCCAGCATTTT. The whole variable domain, filled in from reference TRBV28 and TRBJ1-5, reads DVKVTQSSRYLVKRTGEKVFLECVQDMDHENMFWYRQDPGLGLRLIYFSYDVKMKEKGDIPEGYSVSREKKERFSLILESASTNQTSMYLCASTNGGQPQHFGDGTRLSIL.

The chain couples TRBV6-1 to TRBJ1-5, with a possible D match to TRBD1 (5 bases). Germline CDR1 MNHNS, CDR2 SASEGT. V shed 1 base and J shed 7 bases, with 14 bases lying between them. The CDR3 runs 15 residues. DNA for the CDR3: TGTGCCAGCAGTGAAGGTCCAGGGAGCGGCCAGCCCCAGCATTTT. Translating it yields CASSEGPGSGQPQHF.

In regard to this clone: The same CDR3 is also encoded by other DNA sequences in this sample. This chain uses TRBV7-2 with TRBJ2-7; 7 bases are a match to TRBD2. Germline CDR1 is SGHTA and CDR2 is FQGNSA. The trim removed 5 bases at V and 0 bases at J, leaving 4 bases unmatched. The CDR3 covers 14 residues. The CDR3 reads CASSVGGSSYEQYF. CDR3 nucleotide sequence: TGTGCCAGCAGCGTGGGGGGGAGCTCCTACGAGCAGTACTTC.

The V and J genes are TRBV9 and TRBJ1-6; D possibly corresponds to TRBD1 (5 bases). Germline V gene sequence: CDR1 SGDLS, CDR2 YYNGEE. The CDR3 spans 18 residues. V was clipped by 2 bases and J by 0 bases, with 15 bases between them. In DNA form, the CDR3 reads TGTGCCAGCAGCGTCAGACAGCCGTCTTACTCCTATAATTCACCCCTCCACTTT. Translation: CASSVRQPSYSYNSPLHF.

This clone has just a few counts. The chain uses TRBV29-1 and TRBJ1-2, with D uncertain. The CDR3 is 12 amino acids. The V gene lost 5 bases and the J gene lost 4 bases, with 11 bases spanning the gap. Germline V gene lookup returns CDR1 SQVTM and CDR2 ANQGSEA. The CDR3 nucleotides are TGCAGCGTTTATGAGGGCGGCTATGGCTACACCTTC. The encoded protein is CSVYEGGYGYTF.

The CDR3 DNA follows: TGTGCCAGCAGCTCCAGACCGCCGGCGAACACCGGGGAGCTGTTTTTT. Translating gives CASSSRPPANTGELFF. The J gene is TRBJ2-2, the V gene TRBV7-8; no clear D gene. The CDR3 has 16 residues. Trimming shortened V by 4 bases and J by 0 bases, and 12 bases separated the two germline ends. Germline CDR1 reads SGHVS; CDR2 reads FQNEAQ.

V gene TRBV6-6 combines with J gene TRBJ1-4; no clear D. Germline loops: CDR1 MNHNY, CDR2 SVGAGI (reference sequence). Trimming pared 8 bases from V and 6 bases from J, leaving 16 bases between. The CDR3 length is 14 residues. The CDR3 coding sequence is TGTGCCAGCTGTGACCGCCTTAAGGATGAAAAACTGTTTTTT. This sequence encodes CASCDRLKDEKLFF.

The gene calls are TRBV28 and TRBJ2-7; 7 positions agree with TRBD2. V lost 6 bases to trimming and J lost 2 bases; unmatched junction nucleotides: 10. The CDR3 covers 15 residues. The germline CDR1 and CDR2 sequences are MDHEN and SYDVKM. The CDR3 bases are TGTGCCAGCAGCCCGGGGAGGGGACTCCCCTACGAGCAGTACTTC. It codes for CASSPGRGLPYEQYF.

A word on this clone: This same CDR3 is encoded by further DNA sequences in the sample. This rearrangement joins TRBV5-1 to TRBJ1-5, with TRBD1 matching 7 bases. With 0 bases clipped from V and 2 bases from J, the junction kept 5 bases outside the gene matches. CDR1 SGHRS and CDR2 YFSETQ come from the germline V gene. This CDR3 has 16 amino acids. The CDR3 reads CASSLGTGDGNQPQHF. The CDR3 DNA reads TGCGCCAGCAGCTTGGGTACAGGGGACGGCAATCAGCCCCAGCATTTT.

The chain recombines TRBV4-1 with TRBJ2-3, with D possibly matching TRBD2 (7 bases). V lost 0 bases, J lost 8 bases, and 21 bases lay in between. In germline, CDR1 is MGHRA, CDR2 YSYEKL. The CDR3 runs 17 residues. This chain's CDR3 is CASSQDPGGLRGFTQYF. CDR3 DNA sequence: TGCGCCAGCAGCCAAGATCCCGGGGGGCTTCGGGGTTTTACGCAGTATTTT.

The genes are TRBV2 and TRBJ1-3, with TRBD1 matching 10 bases. Unmatched junction bases numbered 5, after V lost 4 bases and J lost 2 bases. In germline, CDR1 is SNHLY, CDR2 FYNNEI. CDR3 size: 16 residues. The CDR3 is CASSVLTGGTGNTIYF. As DNA, the CDR3 is TGTGCCAGCAGTGTATTGACAGGGGGCACTGGAAACACCATATATTTT.

The chain is built from TRBV28 and TRBJ1-4; D is undetermined. In germline, CDR1 is MDHEN, CDR2 SYDVKM. This CDR3 comprises 16 residues. Trimming left V 4 bases short and J 0 bases short, with 12 bases between. CDR3 loop: CASSSPHSATNEKLFF. The CDR3 DNA follows: TGTGCCAGCAGTTCCCCTCACAGTGCAACTAATGAAAAACTGTTTTTT.

This clone was observed a single time. The chain is built from TRBV19 and TRBJ1-2; no clear D. Trimming removed 7 bases at V and 4 bases at J, with 16 bases between. CDR3 length: 14 amino acids. Germline V lookup: CDR1 LNHDA, CDR2 SQIVND (reference sequence). CDR3 protein: CASISVGSAYGYTF. CDR3 bases: TGTGCCAGTATATCAGTTGGCTCGGCCTATGGCTACACCTTC.

This chain joins TRBV5-1 and TRBJ2-7; D not resolved. The CDR3 loop spans 16 amino acids. The germline V gene encodes CDR1 SGHRS and CDR2 YFSETQ. Trimming took off 1 base at V and 0 bases at J, with 14 bases between the two ends. The CDR3 bases are TGCGCCAGCAGCTTGTCTGGGAACTCGGGCTCCTACGAGCAGTACTTC. This sequence encodes CASSLSGNSGSYEQYF.

This clone has more than one count but fewer than ten. The chain joins TRBV2 to TRBJ2-1; the D gene could be TRBD1 or TRBD2 (5 bases each). V lost 6 bases and J 2 bases, leaving 11 bases between the germline ends. This CDR3 contains 14 residues. Germline CDR1 reads SNHLY; CDR2 reads FYNNEI. CDR3 in amino acids: CASRPLGAYNEQFF. The DNA for the CDR3 is TGTGCCAGCAGGCCACTAGGGGCCTACAATGAGCAGTTCTTC.

The J gene is TRBJ2-3, the V gene TRBV9, with D possibly being TRBD2 (6 bases). The CDR3 covers 16 residues. Germline-derived CDR1 and CDR2 are SGDLS and YYNGEE. The germline V and J ends were trimmed by 0 bases and 4 bases, with 15 bases remaining between them. This chain's CDR3 is CASSVGRRAQADTQYF. The DNA of the CDR3 is TGTGCCAGCAGCGTAGGTAGGAGGGCGCAAGCAGATACGCAGTATTTT.